The present T cell receptor (beta chain) was sequenced within a study of beta chain features in type 1 diabetes. cDNA synthesis used the whole RNA isolate, giving expressed TCRB sequences. Here immunoSEQ multiplex PCR was the method, and the copy in TCRdb shows in-frame clones only, minus some. This sample carries fewer than 200,000 clones, about 12% of them seen once, and the ten largest clones take roughly 0.56%. CD45RO/CCR7/CD25/CD127/CD95/CD27 sorting isolated CD4+ naive, central memory, regulatory and stem cell-like memory cells. In this sample, this clone turned up many times. V shed 4 bases and J 6 bases; nucleotides not matched to a gene: 2. The V gene's germline CDR1 is LGHNA and CDR2 YSLEER. CDR3 length equals 14 residues.

What was sequenced was central memory CD4+ T cells from blood. V gene TRBV4-3 combines with J gene TRBJ1-4; TRBD1 matches at 10 bases. The clonotype was recovered from a woman under 30 in good health. The CDR3 reads CASSPGTGDEKLFF. DNA for the CDR3: TGCGCCAGCAGCCCCGGGACAGGGGATGAAAAACTGTTTTTT.